The text below deals with one TCR beta chain. Its target is unknown. The data were taken from a study of cytomegalovirus exposure and HLA in healthy donors. Study observations and caveats: One later analysis reportedly identified an Asian-associated ancestry cluster that showed fewer N-insertions than the approximately 710-donor mean.

Amplification used 60 Vbeta primers and 13 Jbeta primers. TCRdb keeps only in-frame clones here, not all; method: immunoSEQ multiplex PCR. The sample has roughly 120,000 clones; about four fifths are singletons. This CDR3 comprises 16 residues. The trim removed 0 bases at V and 7 bases at J, leaving 8 bases unmatched. Germline V CDR1 and CDR2: KGHSH, LQKENI. The chain combines TRBV18 with TRBJ2-1, with 8 bases that match TRBD2. The TCR comes from a woman aged 40 to 50 in good health and CMV-seronegative. The specimen was PBMCs. The CDR3 DNA reads as TGTGCCAGCTCACCACCCGGGGCGGGGGGCTTAAATGAGCAGTTCTTC. It specifies CASSPPGAGGLNEQFF. Looking up the rest from reference TRBV18 and TRBJ2-1 gives the full variable domain: NAGVMQNPRHLVRRRGQEARLRCSPMKGHSHVYWYRQLPEEGLKFMVYLQKENIIDESGMPKERFSAEFPKEGPSILRIQQVVRGDSAAYFCASSPPGAGGLNEQFFGPGTRLTVL.